The sequence of this T cell receptor (beta chain) was determined in a study of T-cell memory formation after mild COVID-19 (dated by TCRdb to the early 2020s). Context from the whole study: Most TCR sequence clusters were specific to one of the two donors. In a couple of donors, T-cell clones that expanded and contracted after mild COVID-19 were followed by sequencing TCRalpha and TCRbeta repertoires longitudinally. The cohort was made up of two young adult volunteers, one female and one male, who were previously healthy. What the authors observed across the whole study: Contracting CD4+ clones were found mainly in CM and EM memory subsets, while CD8+ clones were enriched in EMRA. Only two mild cases were covered by the study, and larger cohorts that include severe cases with pre-infection samples were considered necessary. Clones contracting from day 15 to 85 had balanced CD4/CD8 phenotypes, while a second wave expanding from day 15 to 37 was biased towards CD4+. Some responding clones were detected in pre-infection memory, suggesting pre-existing cross-reactive memory T cells joined the SARS-CoV-2 response. SARS-CoV-2 specificity of the second-wave clones peaking on day 37 was not confirmed.

This clonotype was recorded many times. Its antigen specificity is not known. Base qualities were left out, and no much larger clone turns up one base away. Relative to germline, V is 6 bases shorter and J is 4 bases shorter, with 16 bases between their ends. The CDR3 numbers 14 residues from cysteine through phenylalanine. This entry keeps only the CDR3 DNA: 42 bases, framed from base 1. The germline V gene gives CDR1 as SGHTA and CDR2 as FQGNSA. Ficoll-Paque density gradient centrifugation was the method used to isolate PBMCs. The data were produced on an Illumina NovaSeq 6000. TCRalpha and TCRbeta cDNA libraries were constructed by 5'RACE with constant-segment primers, with sample barcodes and unique molecular identifiers being introduced. RNA was extracted from every sample with Trizol reagent. Amplification of the libraries took two PCR steps, and the second step added a second sample barcode plus Illumina TruSeq adapters. The libraries were sequenced on an Illumina NovaSeq using 2 x 150 bp paired-end reads. Concerning the study's data processing: Reads were demultiplexed and collapsed into UMI-guided consensus sequences with migec v1.2.7. Using mixcr v2.1.11, UMI consensuses were aligned to TRA and TRB V and J templates and then assembled into clonotypes. A clonotype was counted as expanded or contracted only if both edgeR and NoisET called the change significant, with noise models trained on biological replicates. For edgeR calls, a false discovery rate-adjusted p below 0.01 and a log2 fold-change threshold of 1 were applied. As an exploratory analysis of dynamics, max-normalized trajectories of the 1000 most abundant clonotypes were examined with PCA combined with hierarchical clustering. Separately sequenced CD4+ and CD8+ repertoires were used to assign a CD4 or CD8 phenotype to each responding clone. TCRdb trimmed the raw reads at Q25, called clones with MiXCR and kept productive beta chains. Rows merge per CDR3 protein into single entries with the most common DNA and genes. These V and J calls are TCRdb output, not the study's own analysis. Here the sample has under 300,000 distinct CDR3 sequences; 8% to 10% occur a single time. Jointly, the top ten make up around 20% of the sample.

The sequenced sample consisted of PBMCs or a T cell subset sorted from them (not recorded which). This clonotype originated in a young man who had mild COVID-19 (a few samples of this study predate the infection). The sample titles of this study are shuffled in the database, so cell type and time point are left out; the donor was told from shared clones. This sequence uses TRBV7-2 and TRBJ2-7; TRBD2 could be the D gene, as 6 bases match. At the DNA level, the sequence is TGTGCCAGCAGTCGGTCCGGGGGATGGTACGAGCAGTACTTC. It codes for CASSRSGGWYEQYF.